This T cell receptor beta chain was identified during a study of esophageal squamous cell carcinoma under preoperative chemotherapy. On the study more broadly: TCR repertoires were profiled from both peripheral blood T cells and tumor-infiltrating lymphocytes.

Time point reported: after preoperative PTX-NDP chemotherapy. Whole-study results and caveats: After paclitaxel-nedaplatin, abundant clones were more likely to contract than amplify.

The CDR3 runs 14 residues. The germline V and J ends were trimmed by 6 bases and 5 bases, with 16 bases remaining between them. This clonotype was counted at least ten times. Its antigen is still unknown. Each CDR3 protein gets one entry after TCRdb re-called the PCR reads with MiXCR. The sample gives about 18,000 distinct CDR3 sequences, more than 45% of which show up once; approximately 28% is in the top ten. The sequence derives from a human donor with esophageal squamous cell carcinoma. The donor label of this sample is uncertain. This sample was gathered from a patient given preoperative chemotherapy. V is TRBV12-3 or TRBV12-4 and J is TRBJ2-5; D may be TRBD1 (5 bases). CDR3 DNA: TGTGCCAGCAGCTTAACAGGTTTTCGGGAGACCCAGTACTTC. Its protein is CASSLTGFRETQYF.